Below, 10 T cell receptor beta chains from the same sample are listed, as sequenced in a study of control samples from healthy donors and cancer patients. Generated by immunoSEQ multiplex PCR, the TCRdb table keeps only in-frame clones and is missing some. The profile covers about 190,000 clones, with over 80% appearing a single time and approximately 1.8% taken by the ten largest. The specimen sequenced was blood. These receptors came from a man in his thirties or forties in good health.

The CDR3 DNA reads as TGCGCCAGCAGCCCCGGGGTCGCTGAGCAGTTCTTC. Translating it yields CASSPGVAEQFF. This chain connects TRBV5-1 to TRBJ2-1, with D perhaps matching TRBD2 (5 bases). The V and J ends lost 4 bases and 9 bases respectively, with 11 bases between them. CDR3 size: 12 residues. CDR1 is SGHRS, CDR2 YFSETQ, per germline.

This clone has a single count. The genes are TRBV24-1 and TRBJ1-5; the match to TRBD1 covers 7 bases. After removal of 9 bases from V and 3 bases from J, the junction contained 1 base not matched to a gene. The CDR3 extends over 12 amino acids. The germline CDR1 and CDR2 sequences are KGHDR and SFDVKD. The CDR3 loop is CATQGVNQPQHF. For the CDR3, the DNA is TGTGCCACCCAGGGGGTCAATCAGCCCCAGCATTTT.

The V and J genes are TRBV12-3 or TRBV12-4 and TRBJ1-2; no definite D call. Trimming shortened V by 5 bases and J by 4 bases, and 11 bases separated the two germline ends. This CDR3 contains 13 residues. Here the CDR3 reads CASSPDGIYGYTF. CDR3 bases: TGTGCCAGCAGTCCGGACGGTATCTATGGCTACACCTTC.

This sequence joins TRBV5-6 and TRBJ2-3; D is unclear. The germline V gene has CDR1 SGHDT and CDR2 YYEEEE. This CDR3 is built from 12 residues. V lost 0 bases and J 7 bases, leaving 6 bases between the germline ends. The CDR3, as DNA: TGTGCCAGCAGCTTGGGTGGGTATACGCAGTATTTT. It yields the protein CASSLGGYTQYF.

The V and J genes are TRBV19 and TRBJ1-2; 10 bases line up with TRBD1. V trimming: 7 bases; J trimming: 5 bases; junction bases outside the gene matches: 13. From germline, CDR1 is LNHDA and CDR2 SQIVND (reference sequence). The CDR3 runs 16 residues. CDR3 DNA: TGTGCCAGTACCAGGATCATTCCGGGACAGGGGTATGGCTACACCTTC. Translation: CASTRIIPGQGYGYTF.

The chain couples TRBV6-5 to TRBJ1-3; no reliable D call. This CDR3 has 14 residues. Germline V gene sequence: CDR1 MNHEY, CDR2 SVGAGI. V dropped 7 bases and J dropped 4 bases, with 14 bases sitting between them. CDR3 sequence reads: CASNGGLDGNTIYF. CDR3 sequence (DNA): TGTGCCAGCAATGGCGGTTTGGACGGAAACACCATATATTTT.

The rearrangement joins TRBV5-6 to TRBJ2-1, with D unclear. The CDR3 loop spans 11 amino acids. V lost 1 base and J lost 5, with 1 base in between. Germline CDR1 is SGHDT and CDR2 is YYEEEE. Here the CDR3 reads CASSLNNEQFF. In DNA form, the CDR3 reads TGTGCCAGCAGCTTGAACAATGAGCAGTTCTTC.

The rearrangement links TRBV6-1 to TRBJ2-2, with D maybe TRBD1 (6 bases). The germline V gene encodes CDR1 MNHNS and CDR2 SASEGT. V lost 3 bases, J lost 4 bases, and 9 bases lay in between. CDR3 length: 14 residues. CDR3 region: CASSEGARTGELFF. In nucleotides, the CDR3 is TGTGCCAGCAGTGAGGGGGCTCGCACCGGGGAGCTGTTTTTT.

This clone was detected only once. The V gene is TRBV19, the J gene TRBJ1-1; D gene unclear. This CDR3 is built from 15 residues. Per the germline V gene, CDR1 is LNHDA and CDR2 is SQIVND (reference sequence). Deletions cut 1 base from V and 0 bases from J, with 9 bases between. The chain's CDR3 is CASSIGTLMNTEAFF. The CDR3 DNA reads as TGTGCCAGTAGTATAGGAACCCTCATGAACACTGAAGCTTTCTTT.

This clone was seen only once. The chain combines TRBV5-4 with TRBJ1-2; the D gene is possibly TRBD1 (5 bases). With 2 bases removed from V and 3 bases from J, the gap between germline ends came to 17 bases. This CDR3 region has 16 residues. The germline gives CDR1 SGHNT, CDR2 YYREEE (reference sequence). The chain's CDR3 is CASSLLNRDLDYGYTF. In DNA, the CDR3 is TGTGCCAGCAGCTTACTAAACCGGGACTTAGACTATGGCTACACCTTC.